This note documents a single T cell receptor (beta chain) sequence. Its target is not known. This record belongs to a study of beta chain features in type 1 diabetes. General study points: A possible short-template PCR bias applies equally to patients and controls. Compared with healthy donors, patients appeared to share more similar naive, central memory and regulatory TCRB repertoires.

Since all of the isolated RNA was reverse transcribed, expressed TCRB transcripts were what got sequenced. Only in-frame clones appear in the TCRdb table, and some are missing; sequencing was by immunoSEQ multiplex PCR. In the table there are 680,000 or so clones, around a sixth of which are singletons. The germline CDR1 and CDR2 sequences are LNHDA and SQIVND (reference sequence). CDR3 length: 14 residues. V was cut by 3 bases and J by 0 bases, with 8 bases left in between. The TCR sequence derives from a man between 18 and 35 years old in good health. The gene calls are TRBV19 and TRBJ2-5, with D possibly being TRBD1 (5 bases). Sequencing was carried out using naive CD4+ T cells from blood. The CDR3 bases are TGTGCCAGTAGTATCCAGGGTTACCAAGAGACCCAGTACTTC. Translated, it gives CASSIQGYQETQYF. Complete variable domain (other parts from reference TRBV19 and TRBJ2-5): DGGITQSPKYLFRKEGQNVTLSCEQNLNHDAMYWYRQDPGQGLRLIYYSQIVNDFQKGDIAEGYSVSREKKESFPLTVTSAQKNPTAFYLCASSIQGYQETQYFGPGTRLLVL.